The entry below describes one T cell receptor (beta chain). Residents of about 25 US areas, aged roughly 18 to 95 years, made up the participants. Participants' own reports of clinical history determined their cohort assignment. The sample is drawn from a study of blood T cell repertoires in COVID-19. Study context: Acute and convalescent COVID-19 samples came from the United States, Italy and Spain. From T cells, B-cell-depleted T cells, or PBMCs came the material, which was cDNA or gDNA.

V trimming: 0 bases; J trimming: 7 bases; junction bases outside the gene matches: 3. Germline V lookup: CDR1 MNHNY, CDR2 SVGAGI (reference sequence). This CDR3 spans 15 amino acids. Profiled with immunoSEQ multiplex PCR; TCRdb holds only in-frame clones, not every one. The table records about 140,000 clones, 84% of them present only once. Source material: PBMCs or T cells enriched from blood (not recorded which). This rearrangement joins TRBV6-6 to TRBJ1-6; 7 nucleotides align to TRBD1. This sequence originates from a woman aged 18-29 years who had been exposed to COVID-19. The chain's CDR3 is CASSYSGTVNSPLHF. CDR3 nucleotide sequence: TGTGCCAGCAGTTACTCTGGGACAGTCAATTCACCCCTCCACTTT.